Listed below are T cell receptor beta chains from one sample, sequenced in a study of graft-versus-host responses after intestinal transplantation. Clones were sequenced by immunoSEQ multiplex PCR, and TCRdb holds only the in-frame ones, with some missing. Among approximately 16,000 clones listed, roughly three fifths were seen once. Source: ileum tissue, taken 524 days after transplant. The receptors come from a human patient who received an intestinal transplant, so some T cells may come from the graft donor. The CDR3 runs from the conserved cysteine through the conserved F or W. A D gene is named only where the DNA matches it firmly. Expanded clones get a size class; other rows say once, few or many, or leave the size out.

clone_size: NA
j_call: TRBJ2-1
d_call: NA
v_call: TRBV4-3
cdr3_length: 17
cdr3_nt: TGCGCCAGCAGCCAAGAAAGACTCTTGAGCTCCTACAATGAGCAGTTCTTC
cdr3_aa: CASSQERLLSSYNEQFF

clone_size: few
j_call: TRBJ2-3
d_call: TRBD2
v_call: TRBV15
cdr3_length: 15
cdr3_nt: TGTGCCACCAGCAGAGAGCGGGGGGGCCCAGATACGCAGTATTTT
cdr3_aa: CATSRERGGPDTQYF

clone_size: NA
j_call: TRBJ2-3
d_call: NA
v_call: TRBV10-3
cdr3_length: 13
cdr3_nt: TGTGCCATCAGTGAGTCATCCGCAGATACGCAGTATTTT
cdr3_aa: CAISESSADTQYF

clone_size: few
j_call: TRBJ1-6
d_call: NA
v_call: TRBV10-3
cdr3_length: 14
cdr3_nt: TGTGCCATCAGTGAGAGGGGCCAAAATTCACCCCTCCACTTT
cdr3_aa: CAISERGQNSPLHF

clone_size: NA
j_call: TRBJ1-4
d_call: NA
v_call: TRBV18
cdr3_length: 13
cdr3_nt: TGTGCCAGCTCCCAGGAGGCGGGTGAAAAACTGTTTTTT
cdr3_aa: CASSQEAGEKLFF

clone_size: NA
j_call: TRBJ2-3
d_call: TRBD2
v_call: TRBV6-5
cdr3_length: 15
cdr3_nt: TGTGCCAGCAGTCTCGGGGGGGCCAACACAGATACGCAGTATTTT
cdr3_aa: CASSLGGANTDTQYF

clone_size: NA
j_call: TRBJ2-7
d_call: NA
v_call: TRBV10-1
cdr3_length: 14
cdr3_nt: TGCGCCAGCAGTGAGTCGGCCAGGGTGAGGGAGCAGTACTTC
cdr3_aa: CASSESARVREQYF

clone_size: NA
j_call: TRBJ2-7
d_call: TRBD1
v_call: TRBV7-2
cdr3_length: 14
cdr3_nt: TGTGCCAGCAGCCCGAGACAGGGGACCTACGAGCAGTACTTC
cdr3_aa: CASSPRQGTYEQYF

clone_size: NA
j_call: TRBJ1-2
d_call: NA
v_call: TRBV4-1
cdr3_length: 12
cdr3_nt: TGCGCCAGCAGTGAACAGGGAAGCGGCTACACCTTC
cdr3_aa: CASSEQGSGYTF

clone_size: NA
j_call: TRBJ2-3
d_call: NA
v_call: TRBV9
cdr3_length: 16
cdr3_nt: TGTGCCAGCAGCGGCGGTAGCCCCTCCAGCACAGATACGCAGTATTTT
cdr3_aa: CASSGGSPSSTDTQYF

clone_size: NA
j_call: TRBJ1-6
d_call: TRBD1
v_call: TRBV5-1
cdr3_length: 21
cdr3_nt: TGCGCCAGCAGCTTGGCACCCGGGACAGGGGCGTTGAGCTCCTATAATTCACCCCTCCACTTT
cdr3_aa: CASSLAPGTGALSSYNSPLHF

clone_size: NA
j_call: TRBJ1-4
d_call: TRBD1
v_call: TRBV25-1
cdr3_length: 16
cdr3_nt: TGTGCCAGCAGTGAACTTCCGGGACAGGGGGACGAAAAACTGTTTTTT
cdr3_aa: CASSELPGQGDEKLFF

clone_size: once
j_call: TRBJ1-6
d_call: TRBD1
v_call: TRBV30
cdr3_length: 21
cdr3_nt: TGTGCCTGGAGTGTTTTTCCGGGACAGGGGGCATCGAGCTCCTATAATTCCCCCCTCCACTTT
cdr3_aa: CAWSVFPGQGASSSYNSPLHF

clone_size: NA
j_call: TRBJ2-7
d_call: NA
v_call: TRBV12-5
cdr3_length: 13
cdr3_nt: TGTGCTAGTGGTTTGGTAGATACCGGCGAGCAGTACTTC
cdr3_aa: CASGLVDTGEQYF

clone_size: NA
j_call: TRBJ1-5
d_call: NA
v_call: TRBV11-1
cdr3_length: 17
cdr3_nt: TGTGCCAGCAGCCCTGAGAGTTCGGGATATAGCAATCAGCCCCAGCATTTT
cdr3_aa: CASSPESSGYSNQPQHF

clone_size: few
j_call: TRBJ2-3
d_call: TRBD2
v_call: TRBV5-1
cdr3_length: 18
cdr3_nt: TGCGCCAGCAGCAGAGGGACTAGCGGGGGGGCCAGCACAGATACGCAGTATTTT
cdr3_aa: CASSRGTSGGASTDTQYF

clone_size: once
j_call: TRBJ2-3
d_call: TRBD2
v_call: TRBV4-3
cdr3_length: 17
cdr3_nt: TGCGCCAGCAGCCAAGCTCTACTAGCGGGGGGGCCAGATACGCAGTATTTT
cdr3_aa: CASSQALLAGGPDTQYF

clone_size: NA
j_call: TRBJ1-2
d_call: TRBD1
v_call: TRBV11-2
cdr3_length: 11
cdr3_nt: TGTGCCAGCAGCATACAGGGGGCCTACACCTTC
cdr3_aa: CASSIQGAYTF

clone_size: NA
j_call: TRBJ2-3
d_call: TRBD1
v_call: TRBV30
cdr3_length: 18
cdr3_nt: TGTGCCCACTACACTCTAACAGGGGGCAGAATCTTCACAGATACGCAGTATTTT
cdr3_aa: CAHYTLTGGRIFTDTQYF

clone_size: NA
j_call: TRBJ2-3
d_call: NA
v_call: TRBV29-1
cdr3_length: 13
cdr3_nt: TGCAGCGCCCGGGAGTCCGTGGAAGATACGCAGTATTTT
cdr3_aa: CSARESVEDTQYF

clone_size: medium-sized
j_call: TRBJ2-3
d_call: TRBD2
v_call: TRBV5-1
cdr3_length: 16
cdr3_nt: TGCGCCAGCAGCCCCAGCCCATTAGCGGGGGGAGATACGCAGTATTTT
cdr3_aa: CASSPSPLAGGDTQYF

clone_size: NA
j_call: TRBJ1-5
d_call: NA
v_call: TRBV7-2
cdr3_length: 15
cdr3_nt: TGTGCCAGCAGCTTATTACCAGGCGGCAATCAGCCCCAGCATTTT
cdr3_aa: CASSLLPGGNQPQHF

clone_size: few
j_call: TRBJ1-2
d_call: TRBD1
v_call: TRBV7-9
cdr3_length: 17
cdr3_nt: TGTGCCAGCAGCTTAGCGGGTCGGGACAGGGCCCTCTATGGCTACACCTTC
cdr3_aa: CASSLAGRDRALYGYTF

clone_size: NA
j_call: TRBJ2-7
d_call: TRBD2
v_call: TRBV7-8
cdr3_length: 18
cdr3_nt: TGTGCCAGCAGCTTGCGGCCGGGACTAGCGGGGGGCTTATACGAGCAGTACTTC
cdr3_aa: CASSLRPGLAGGLYEQYF

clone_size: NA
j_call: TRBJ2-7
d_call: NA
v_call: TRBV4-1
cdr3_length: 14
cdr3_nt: TGCGCCAGCAGCGCCGCCGGGAGTTTCAACGAGCAGTACTTC
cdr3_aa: CASSAAGSFNEQYF

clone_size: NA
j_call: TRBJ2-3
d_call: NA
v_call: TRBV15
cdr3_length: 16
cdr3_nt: TGTGCCACCAGCAGGGTTCGGCAGGGGGGTACAGATACGCAGTATTTT
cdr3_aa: CATSRVRQGGTDTQYF

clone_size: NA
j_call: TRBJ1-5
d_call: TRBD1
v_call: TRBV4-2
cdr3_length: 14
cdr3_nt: TGTGCCAGCAGCCAAGGACAGGGAGGTCAGCCCCAGCATTTT
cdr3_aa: CASSQGQGGQPQHF

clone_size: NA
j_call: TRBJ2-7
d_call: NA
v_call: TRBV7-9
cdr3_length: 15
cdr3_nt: TGTGCCAGCAGCTTAGGGCCACCCATGTCCTACGAGCAGTACTTC
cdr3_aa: CASSLGPPMSYEQYF

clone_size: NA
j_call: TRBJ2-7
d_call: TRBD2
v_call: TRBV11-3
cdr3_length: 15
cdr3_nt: TGTGCCAGCAGCCCCATAGCGGGGGGCCACTACGAGCAGTACTTC
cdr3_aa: CASSPIAGGHYEQYF

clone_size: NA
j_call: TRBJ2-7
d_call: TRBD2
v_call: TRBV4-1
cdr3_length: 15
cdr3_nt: TGCGCCAGCAGCCAGATTAGCGGGGGGGCCTACGAGCAGTACTTC
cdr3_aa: CASSQISGGAYEQYF

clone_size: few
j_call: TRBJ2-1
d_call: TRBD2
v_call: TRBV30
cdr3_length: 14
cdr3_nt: TGTGCCTGGAAGCGGGGGGGCTCCTACAATGAGCAGTTCTTC
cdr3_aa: CAWKRGGSYNEQFF

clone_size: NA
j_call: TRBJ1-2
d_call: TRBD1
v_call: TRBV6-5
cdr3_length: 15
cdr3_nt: TGTGCCAGCAGGGCAGGGGGAAACTCTAACTATGGCTACACCTTC
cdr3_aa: CASRAGGNSNYGYTF

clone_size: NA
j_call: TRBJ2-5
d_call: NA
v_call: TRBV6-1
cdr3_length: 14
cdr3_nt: TGTGCCAGCAGTGAACACCAGGGGTCTGAGACCCAGTACTTC
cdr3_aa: CASSEHQGSETQYF

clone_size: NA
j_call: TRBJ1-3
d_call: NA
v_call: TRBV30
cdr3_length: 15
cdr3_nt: TGTGCCTGGAGTGTACGGGCGGGCAACGGAAACACCATATATTTT
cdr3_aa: CAWSVRAGNGNTIYF

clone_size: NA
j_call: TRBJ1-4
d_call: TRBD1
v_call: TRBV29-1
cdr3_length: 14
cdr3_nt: TGCAGCGTCCAAGAGGACAGGGGAAGGGAAAAACTGTTTTTT
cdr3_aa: CSVQEDRGREKLFF

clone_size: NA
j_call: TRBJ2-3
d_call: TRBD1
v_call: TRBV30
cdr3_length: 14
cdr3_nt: TGTGCCTGGGGAACAGGGGGCCCCACAGATACGCAGTATTTT
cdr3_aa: CAWGTGGPTDTQYF

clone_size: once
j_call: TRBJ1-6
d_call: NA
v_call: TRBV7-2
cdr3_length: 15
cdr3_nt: TGTGCCAGCAGCTTATTCGGTGGGGCTAATTCACCCCTCCACTTT
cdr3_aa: CASSLFGGANSPLHF

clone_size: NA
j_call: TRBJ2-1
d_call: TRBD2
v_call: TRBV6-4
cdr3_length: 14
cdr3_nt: TGTGCCAGCAGTCTAGCGGGGGGTGGCAATGAGCAGTTCTTC
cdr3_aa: CASSLAGGGNEQFF

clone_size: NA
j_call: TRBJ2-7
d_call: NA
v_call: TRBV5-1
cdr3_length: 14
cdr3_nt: TGCGCCAGCAGCTTGGGAAGGGAGGCCTACGAGCAGTACTTC
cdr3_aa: CASSLGREAYEQYF

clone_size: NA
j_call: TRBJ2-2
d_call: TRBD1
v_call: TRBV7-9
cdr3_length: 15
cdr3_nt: TGTGCCAGCAGCTTTTGGACAGGGGTATCCGGGGAGCTGTTTTTT
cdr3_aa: CASSFWTGVSGELFF

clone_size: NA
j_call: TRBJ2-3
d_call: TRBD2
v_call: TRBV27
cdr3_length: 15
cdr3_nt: TGTGCCAGCGCAGGACTAGCGACAAGCACAGATACGCAGTATTTT
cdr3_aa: CASAGLATSTDTQYF

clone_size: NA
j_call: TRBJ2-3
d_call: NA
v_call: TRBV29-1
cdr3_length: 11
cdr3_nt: TGCAGGGGGAGGACCGGAGATACGCAGTATTTT
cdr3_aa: CRGRTGDTQYF

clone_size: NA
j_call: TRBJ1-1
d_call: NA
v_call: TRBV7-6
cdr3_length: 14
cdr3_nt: TGTGCCAGCAGCTTAGAGAGTTGGGGGGATGAAGCTTTCTTT
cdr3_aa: CASSLESWGDEAFF

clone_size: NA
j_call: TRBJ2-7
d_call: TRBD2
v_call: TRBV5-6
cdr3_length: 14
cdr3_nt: TGTGCCAGCACCACCAGCGGGGGGACCAACGAGCAGTACTTC
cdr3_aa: CASTTSGGTNEQYF

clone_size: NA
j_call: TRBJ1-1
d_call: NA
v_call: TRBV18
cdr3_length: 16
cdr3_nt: TGTGCCAGCTCACCATTAGTAGGCCAGGGGAACACTGAAGCTTTCTTT
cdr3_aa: CASSPLVGQGNTEAFF

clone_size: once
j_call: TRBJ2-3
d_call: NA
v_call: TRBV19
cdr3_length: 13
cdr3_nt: TGTGCCAGTAGCCGGGGGGCCGCAGATACGCAGTATTTT
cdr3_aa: CASSRGAADTQYF

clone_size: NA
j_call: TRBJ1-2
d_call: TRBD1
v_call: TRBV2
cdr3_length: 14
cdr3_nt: TGTGCCAGCAGCGAGGCGACAGGGGCCTATGGCTACACCTTC
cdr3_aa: CASSEATGAYGYTF

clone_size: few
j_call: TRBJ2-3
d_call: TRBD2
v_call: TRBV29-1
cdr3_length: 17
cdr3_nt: TGCAGCGTTGAAGATTGGGGACTAGGATTTACCTCAGATACGCAGTATTTT
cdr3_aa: CSVEDWGLGFTSDTQYF

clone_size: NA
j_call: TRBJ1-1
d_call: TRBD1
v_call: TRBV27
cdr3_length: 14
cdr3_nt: TGTGCCAGCAGTTTGGGCAGGGGGAGAACTGAAGCTTTCTTT
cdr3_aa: CASSLGRGRTEAFF

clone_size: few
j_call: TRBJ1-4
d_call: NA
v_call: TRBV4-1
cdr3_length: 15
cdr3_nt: TGCGCCTCAAGCCGGGAGGGGAATACTAATGAAAAACTGTTTTTT
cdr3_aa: CASSREGNTNEKLFF

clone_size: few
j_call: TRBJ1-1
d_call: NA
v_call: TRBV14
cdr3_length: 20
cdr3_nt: TGTGCCAGCAGCCAAGGGCCAGGGAAAAGCTTTTACCCCATGAACACTGAAGCTTTCTTT
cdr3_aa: CASSQGPGKSFYPMNTEAFF

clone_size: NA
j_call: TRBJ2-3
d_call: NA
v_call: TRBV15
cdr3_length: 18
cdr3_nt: TGTGCCACCAGCAGAGTCAGGAGCTCGGAGGGCCGGACAGATACGCAGTATTTT
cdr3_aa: CATSRVRSSEGRTDTQYF